The next 10 T cell receptor beta chains were all read from a single sample in a study of blood T cell repertoires in COVID-19. Generated by immunoSEQ multiplex PCR, the TCRdb table keeps only in-frame clones and is missing some. The data show fewer than 350,000 clones, about nine tenths seen once. Sequenced: PBMCs or T cells enriched from blood (not recorded which). The source is a woman in her twenties or thirties who had been exposed to COVID-19.

This chain joins TRBV19 and TRBJ2-1; D is possibly TRBD2 (6 bases). The V end lost 3 bases, the J end lost 14 bases, and 11 bases lay between the germline ends. Germline loops: CDR1 LNHDA, CDR2 SQIVND (reference sequence). CDR3 length: 11 amino acids. CDR3 amino acids: CASSIGLAKFF. The CDR3 nucleotides read TGTGCCAGTAGTATCGGTCTAGCGAAGTTCTTC.

This chain connects TRBV2 to TRBJ2-5, with 16 bases lining up with TRBD2. V trimming: 5 bases; J trimming: 1 base; junction bases outside the gene matches: 13. Germline V gene lookup returns CDR1 SNHLY and CDR2 FYNNEI. This CDR3 is built from 20 residues. The CDR3 sequence: CASSPPGLAGGVISQETQYF. The CDR3 DNA reads as TGTGCCAGCAGTCCTCCGGGACTAGCGGGAGGGGTTATATCCCAAGAGACCCAGTACTTC.

The rearrangement uses TRBV12-3 or TRBV12-4 and TRBJ2-1; D gene unclear. The CDR3 consists of 13 residues. V was trimmed by 2 bases and J by 3 bases, leaving 5 bases between them. The CDR3 protein is CASSLPNYNEQFF. For the CDR3, the DNA is TGTGCCAGCAGTTTACCAAACTACAATGAGCAGTTCTTC.

The rearrangement joins TRBV6-1 to TRBJ2-1; 10 bases align to TRBD2. V was pared by 3 bases and J by 4 bases, with 9 bases of the junction left unmatched. The V gene's germline CDR1 is MNHNS and CDR2 SASEGT. The CDR3 covers 17 residues. The chain's CDR3 is CASSEGAGGPLYNEQFF. In DNA form, the CDR3 reads TGTGCCAGCAGTGAGGGAGCGGGAGGGCCTCTTTACAATGAGCAGTTCTTC.

V usage is TRBV27 and J usage is TRBJ2-3, with no clear D. This CDR3 region has 13 residues. V was shortened by 0 bases and J by 10 bases, with 11 bases between the two germline ends. Germline CDR1 MNHEY, CDR2 SMNVEV (reference sequence). This CDR3 is CASSLSEHNAQYF. The CDR3 coding sequence is TGTGCCAGCAGTTTATCGGAGCATAACGCGCAGTATTTT.

A single count supports this clone. This sequence joins TRBV10-3 and TRBJ1-5; 9 bases map to TRBD1. V shed 6 bases, J shed 5 bases, and the junction held 2 bases outside the gene matches. CDR1 and CDR2 (germline): ENHRY, SYGVKD. The CDR3 is made up of 13 amino acids. The CDR3 nucleotides are TGTGCCATCAGCCGACAGGGGGATCAGCCCCAGCATTTT. It specifies CAISRQGDQPQHF.

V is TRBV7-2 and J is TRBJ2-7; 9 bases match TRBD2. Per germline, CDR1 SGHTA and CDR2 FQGNSA. This CDR3 comprises 15 residues. The V segment lost 2 bases and the J segment 5 bases; nucleotides outside the gene matches: 7. The CDR3 region has the DNA TGTGCCAGCAGCTTATACGCGGGAGGGGTTAACGAGCAGTACTTC. This sequence encodes CASSLYAGGVNEQYF. The full variable domain, its missing parts supplied by reference TRBV7-2 and TRBJ2-7, is GAGVSQSPSNKVTEKGKDVELRCDPISGHTALYWYRQSLGQGLEFLIYFQGNSAPDKSGLPSDRFSAERTGGSVSTLTIQRTQQEDSAVYLCASSLYAGGVNEQYFGPGTRLTVT.

This clone was found a few times. The V gene is TRBV27, the J gene TRBJ2-4; 7 nucleotides line up with TRBD1. This CDR3 is built from 16 residues. V was clipped by 6 bases and J by 3 bases; unmatched bases: 11. The germline V gene has CDR1 MNHEY and CDR2 SMNVEV (reference sequence). The CDR3 nucleotides are TGTGCCAGCAGCATGGCCTGGGGACAGCTCAAAAACATTCAGTACTTC. It translates to CASSMAWGQLKNIQYF.

The V call is TRBV3-1 (or the pseudogene TRBV3-2), the J call TRBJ1-5; TRBD1 matches at 8 bases. In germline, CDR1 is LGHDT, CDR2 YNNKEL (reference sequence). The length of the CDR3 is 14 residues. Unmatched junction bases numbered 3, after V lost 1 base and J lost 7 bases. CDR3 bases: TGTGCCAGCAGCCAAGGGACAGGGAGCCAGCCCCAGCATTTT. Translating it yields CASSQGTGSQPQHF.

This clone has a single count. The CDR3 reads CASSLGGANYGYTF. As DNA, the CDR3 is TGTGCCAGCAGCTTAGGTGGAGCCAACTATGGCTACACCTTC. The V call is TRBV7-9, the J call TRBJ1-2; D is undetermined. The CDR3 runs to 14 residues. The germline V gene encodes CDR1 SEHNR and CDR2 FQNEAQ (reference sequence). V shed 1 base and J shed 2 bases, with 8 bases lying between them.